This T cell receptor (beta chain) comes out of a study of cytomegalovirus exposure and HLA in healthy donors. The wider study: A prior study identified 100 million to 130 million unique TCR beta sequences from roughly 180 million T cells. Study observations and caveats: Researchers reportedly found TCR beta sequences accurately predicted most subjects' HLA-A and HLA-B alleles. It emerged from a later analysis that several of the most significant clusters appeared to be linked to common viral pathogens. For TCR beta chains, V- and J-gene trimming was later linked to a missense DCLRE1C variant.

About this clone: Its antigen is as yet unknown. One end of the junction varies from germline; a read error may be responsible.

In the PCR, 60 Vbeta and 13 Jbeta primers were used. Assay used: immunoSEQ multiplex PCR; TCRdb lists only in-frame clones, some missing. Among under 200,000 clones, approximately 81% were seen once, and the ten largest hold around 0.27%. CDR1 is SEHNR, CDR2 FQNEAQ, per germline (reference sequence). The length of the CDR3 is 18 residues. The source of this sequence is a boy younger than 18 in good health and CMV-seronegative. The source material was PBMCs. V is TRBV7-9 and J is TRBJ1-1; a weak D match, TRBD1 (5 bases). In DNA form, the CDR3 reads TGTTCCAGCAGCGGGCCATCAGGGACTTCTGGAGAGAACACTGAAGCTTTCTTT. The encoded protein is CSSSGPSGTSGENTEAFF.